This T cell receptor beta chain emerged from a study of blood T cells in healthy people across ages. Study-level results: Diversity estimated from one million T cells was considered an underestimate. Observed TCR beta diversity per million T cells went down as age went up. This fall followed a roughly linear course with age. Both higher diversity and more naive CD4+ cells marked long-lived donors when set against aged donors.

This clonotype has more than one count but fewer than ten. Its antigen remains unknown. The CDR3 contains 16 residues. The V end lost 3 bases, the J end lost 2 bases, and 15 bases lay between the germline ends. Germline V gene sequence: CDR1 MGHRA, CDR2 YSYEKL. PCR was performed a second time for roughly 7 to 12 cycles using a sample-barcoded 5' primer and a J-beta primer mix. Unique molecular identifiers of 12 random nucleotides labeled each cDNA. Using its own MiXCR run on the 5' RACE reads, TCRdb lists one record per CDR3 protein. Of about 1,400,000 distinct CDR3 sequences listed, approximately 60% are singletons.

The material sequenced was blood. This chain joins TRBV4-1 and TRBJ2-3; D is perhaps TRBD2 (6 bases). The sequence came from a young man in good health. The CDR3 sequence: CASSQGPGTFTDTQYF. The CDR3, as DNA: TGCGCCAGCAGCCAGGGTCCCGGGACTTTCACAGATACGCAGTATTTT.